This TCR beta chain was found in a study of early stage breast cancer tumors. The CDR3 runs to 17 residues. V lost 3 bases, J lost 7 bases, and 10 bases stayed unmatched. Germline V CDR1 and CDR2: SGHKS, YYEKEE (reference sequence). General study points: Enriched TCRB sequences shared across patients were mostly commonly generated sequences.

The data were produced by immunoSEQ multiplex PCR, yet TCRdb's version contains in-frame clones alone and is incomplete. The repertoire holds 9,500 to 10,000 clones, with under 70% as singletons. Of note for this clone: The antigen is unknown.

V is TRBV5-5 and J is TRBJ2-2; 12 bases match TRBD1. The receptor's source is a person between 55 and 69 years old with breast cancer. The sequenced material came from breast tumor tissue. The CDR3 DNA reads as TGTGCCAGCAGCTCGAGGGGGACAGGGGGCGCAGGCGGGGAGCTGTTTTTT. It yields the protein CASSSRGTGGAGGELFF.